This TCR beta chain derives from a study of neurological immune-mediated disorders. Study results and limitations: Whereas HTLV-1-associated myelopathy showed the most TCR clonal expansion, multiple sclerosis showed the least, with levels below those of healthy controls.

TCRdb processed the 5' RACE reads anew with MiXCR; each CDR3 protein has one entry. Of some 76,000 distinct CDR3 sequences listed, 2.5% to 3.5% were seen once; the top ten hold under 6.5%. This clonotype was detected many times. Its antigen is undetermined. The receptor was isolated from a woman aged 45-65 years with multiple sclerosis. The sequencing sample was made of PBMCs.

CDR3 residues: CASSPQVQGQPIYEQYF. DNA for the CDR3: TGTGCCAGCAGCCCCCAAGTCCAGGGACAGCCCATTTACGAGCAGTACTTC. V gene TRBV6-1 combines with J gene TRBJ2-7; 7 bases fit TRBD1. The CDR3 spans 17 residues. Trimming at V came to 6 bases and at J to 4 bases, leaving 18 bases not matched to a gene. The V gene's germline CDR1 is MNHNS and CDR2 SASEGT.